The next 23 T cell receptor beta chains were all read from a single sample in a study of graft-versus-host responses after intestinal transplantation. These TCRs' antigens remain unknown. Method: immunoSEQ multiplex PCR; TCRdb's copy keeps in-frame clones and lacks some. Of approximately 94,000 clones listed, more than 85% are singletons. The specimen comprised unstimulated CD4+ T cells sorted from spleen or lymph node cells, sampled before transplant. These receptors were collected from a human donor who was the organ donor for an intestinal transplant.

This clone is a singleton in its sample. This sequence joins TRBV6-4 and TRBJ2-1; D remains ambiguous. Trimming took 5 bases from V and 2 from J, leaving 7 bases between them. The CDR3 sequence is 13 residues long. Germline lookup yields CDR1 MRHNA and CDR2 SNTAGT. CDR3 sequence (DNA): TGTGCCAGCAGTCCCCGTGCCTACAATGAGCAGTTCTTC. Translated: CASSPRAYNEQFF.

The rearrangement joins TRBV7-2 to TRBJ2-7, with 7 bases identical to TRBD2. This CDR3 has 14 amino acids. Germline-derived CDR1 and CDR2 are SGHTA and FQGNSA. With V trimmed by 7 bases and J by 0 bases, 6 bases remained unmatched. CDR3 bases: TGTGCCAGCACCCTACGGGGGGACTCCTACGAGCAGTACTTC. Protein: CASTLRGDSYEQYF.

V and J are TRBV5-1 and TRBJ1-3, with 10 bases aligning to TRBD1. The germline CDR1 and CDR2 sequences are SGHRS and YFSETQ. Trimming took 4 bases from V and 3 from J; bases not matched to a gene: 7. The CDR3 length is 16 residues. CDR3 amino acids: CASSAGTGAFGNTIYF. The CDR3 DNA is TGCGCCAGCAGCGCCGGGACAGGGGCATTTGGAAACACCATATATTTT.

The chain uses TRBV30 and TRBJ1-5, with D unclear. Per germline, CDR1 GTSNPN and CDR2 SVGIG (reference sequence). This CDR3 region has 12 residues. Deletions cut 4 bases from V and 2 bases from J, with 6 bases between. The CDR3 here is CAWNSGNQPQHF. The CDR3 DNA reads TGTGCCTGGAATTCGGGCAATCAGCCCCAGCATTTT. Full variable domain (missing parts from reference TRBV30 and TRBJ1-5): SQTIHQWPATLVQPVGSPLSLECTVEGTSNPNLYWYRQAAGRGLQLLFYSVGIGQISSEVPQNLSASRPQDRQFILSSKKLLLSDSGFYLCAWNSGNQPQHFGDGTRLSIL.

The chain combines TRBV2 with TRBJ2-2, with D tentatively TRBD2 (5 bases). The V end was cut by 5 bases, the J end by 2 bases, with 12 bases between. This CDR3 has 15 amino acids. Germline CDR1 is SNHLY and CDR2 is FYNNEI. For the CDR3, the DNA is TGTGCCAGCAGTCGAGAGGGCTCAAACACCGGGGAGCTGTTTTTT. This gives the protein CASSREGSNTGELFF.

The V gene is TRBV21-1, the J gene TRBJ2-5; the table's D gene call, TRBD2, was not cross checked with the DNA. The assigned J gene may be wrong: the sequence end matches TRBJ2-7 better. TRBV21-1 is assigned pseudogene status. The CDR3 contains 9 residues. The CDR3 region is CASSYEQYF. As DNA, the CDR3 is TGTGCCAGCAGCTACGAGCAGTACTTC.

CDR3 sequence: CAWSGGLATHEQFF. Here the CDR3 DNA reads TGTGCCTGGAGTGGCGGACTAGCGACCCATGAGCAGTTCTTC. V and J are TRBV30 and TRBJ2-1; 9 nucleotides line up with TRBD2. Germline V gene lookup returns CDR1 GTSNPN and CDR2 SVGIG (reference sequence). Trimming removed 1 base from V and 8 bases from J; junction bases left unmatched: 6. The CDR3 extends over 14 amino acids.

This chain connects TRBV5-1 to TRBJ2-3; D remains unclear. The CDR3 has 16 residues. CDR1 is SGHRS and CDR2 is YFSETQ in the germline V gene. V was cut by 0 bases and J by 4 bases, with 15 bases left in between. The CDR3 loop is CASSLAATVGSDTQYF. DNA of the CDR3: TGCGCCAGCAGCTTGGCCGCGACGGTGGGGTCAGATACGCAGTATTTT.

The rearrangement uses TRBV6-6 and TRBJ1-2; perhaps TRBD1 as D (5 bases). Germline V CDR1 and CDR2: MNHNY, SVGAGI (reference sequence). Trimming shortened V by 6 bases and J by 3 bases, and 11 bases separated the two germline ends. This CDR3 region has 13 residues. DNA for the CDR3: TGTGCCAGCAGCCCAGGGAGGGACTATGGCTACACCTTC. Protein: CASSPGRDYGYTF.

The chain carries TRBV2 and TRBJ2-7; 8 nucleotides agree with TRBD2. V shed 5 bases and J 7 bases; nucleotides not matched to a gene: 16. This CDR3 contains 16 residues. Germline assignment: CDR1 SNHLY and CDR2 FYNNEI. The CDR3 bases are TGTGCCAGCAGTCCGCATTATGCGGGGGGCCCCCCGGAGCAGTACTTC. It is translated as CASSPHYAGGPPEQYF.

This sequence joins TRBV28 and TRBJ1-2; 7 bases line up with TRBD1. Germline CDR1 and CDR2: MDHEN and SYDVKM. Trimming cost V 4 bases and J 4 bases; bases outside gene matches: 3. This CDR3 is built from 13 residues. The CDR3 nucleotides are TGTGCCAGCAGTTCGACAGGGATCTATGGCTACACCTTC. Protein: CASSSTGIYGYTF.

The V gene is TRBV27, the J gene TRBJ2-7, with no clear D. Germline assignment: CDR1 MNHEY and CDR2 SMNVEV (reference sequence). The CDR3 totals 14 residues. V was clipped by 4 bases and J by 2 bases, with 12 bases between them. The chain's CDR3 is CASSSPGLTYEQYF. The CDR3 bases are TGTGCCAGCAGTTCGCCAGGTTTAACCTACGAGCAGTACTTC.

A few counts support this clone. J is TRBJ2-1 and V is TRBV19; 7 bases match TRBD1. Trimming cost V 0 bases and J 6 bases; bases outside gene matches: 2. Germline loops: CDR1 LNHDA, CDR2 SQIVND (reference sequence). The CDR3 length is 14 residues. The DNA for the CDR3 is TGTGCCAGTAGTATAGAGGGACAGATCAATGAGCAGTTCTTC. Translated, it gives CASSIEGQINEQFF.

A note on this clone: The junction shows a germline mismatch at one end, possibly a read error. This same CDR3 is encoded by further DNA sequences in the sample. The chain couples TRBV6-5 to TRBJ1-2; 7 bases fit TRBD1. The CDR3 sequence is 13 residues long. Germline-derived CDR1 and CDR2 are MNHEY and SVGAGI. This chain's CDR3 is CASTHRGNYGYTF. CDR3 in DNA: TGTGCCAGTACCCACAGGGGAAACTATGGCTACACTTTC.

The rearrangement joins TRBV6-6 to TRBJ1-5; unclear D gene. Germline CDR1 and CDR2: MNHNY and SVGAGI (reference sequence). The CDR3 sequence is 15 residues long. V was shortened by 0 bases and J by 7 bases, with 13 bases between the two germline ends. This CDR3 reads CASSYSSWGGQPQHF. In DNA, the CDR3 is TGTGCCAGCAGTTACTCGTCTTGGGGAGGGCAGCCCCAGCATTTT.

The V and J genes are TRBV18 and TRBJ2-3, with 11 bases aligning to TRBD2. Germline V gene lookup returns CDR1 KGHSH and CDR2 LQKENI. Trimming took 2 bases from V and 0 from J; bases not matched to a gene: 1. The CDR3 is made up of 16 amino acids. The CDR3 bases are TGTGCCAGCTCACCATTAGCGGGGGGGAGCACAGATACGCAGTATTTT. As protein: CASSPLAGGSTDTQYF.

The chain carries TRBV10-2 and TRBJ1-1, with D possibly TRBD1 on 6 matching bases. Between the trimmed V and J ends, which lost 3 bases and 1 base, there was a span of 9 bases. The germline V gene encodes CDR1 WSHSY and CDR2 SAAADI. The CDR3 length is 14 residues. The CDR3 sequence: CASSDWTENTEAFF. DNA for the CDR3: TGCGCCAGCAGTGATTGGACAGAGAACACTGAAGCTTTCTTT.

This clone was observed a few times. J is TRBJ2-7 and V is TRBV7-2; D gene uncertain. CDR3 length: 14 amino acids. Germline V gives CDR1 SGHTA, CDR2 FQGNSA. The V gene lost 5 bases and the J gene lost 2 bases, with 13 bases spanning the gap. Written as DNA, the CDR3 is TGTGCCAGCAGCCTCTCTCCGGTCACCTACGAGCAGTACTTC. It translates to CASSLSPVTYEQYF.

The genes are TRBV6-5 and TRBJ2-3; 9 bases are a match to TRBD2. CDR1 MNHEY and CDR2 SVGAGI come from the germline V gene. V was clipped by 6 bases and J by 8 bases; unmatched bases: 6. The CDR3 covers 13 residues. CDR3 bases: TGTGCCAGCAGGGCTAGCGGGGTTGGTACGCAGTATTTT. Translating gives CASRASGVGTQYF.

The rearrangement links TRBV30 to TRBJ1-2, with unresolved D. Germline loops: CDR1 GTSNPN, CDR2 SVGIG (reference sequence). V lost 4 bases to trimming and J lost 4 bases, with 10 bases between them. This CDR3 has 12 residues. The CDR3 protein is CAWNRLRYGYTF. In nucleotides, the CDR3 is TGTGCCTGGAATCGACTTCGCTATGGCTACACCTTC.

Only one count was recorded for this clone. This chain joins TRBV6-6 and TRBJ2-7; D remains ambiguous. Trimming left V 0 bases short and J 0 bases short, with 6 bases between. There are 14 residues in the CDR3. Germline V lookup: CDR1 MNHNY, CDR2 SVGAGI (reference sequence). The CDR3 sequence: CASSYSGGSYEQYF. The CDR3 DNA reads TGTGCCAGCAGTTACTCTGGCGGCTCCTACGAGCAGTACTTC.

The rearrangement joins TRBV29-1 to TRBJ1-2; TRBD1 matches 8 bases. CDR1 is SQVTM, CDR2 ANQGSEA, per germline. V lost 6 bases to trimming and J lost 6 bases; unmatched junction nucleotides: 6. The CDR3 spans 12 residues. The CDR3 spells CSVTQGENGYTF. In DNA, the CDR3 is TGCAGCGTGACACAGGGGGAAAATGGCTACACCTTC. Full variable domain (outside the CDR3, taken from reference TRBV29-1 and TRBJ1-2): SAVISQKPSRDICQRGTSLTIQCQVDSQVTMMFWYRQQPGQSLTLIATANQGSEATYESGFVIDKFPISRPNLTFSTLTVSNMSPEDSSIYLCSVTQGENGYTFGSGTRLTVV.

This sequence joins TRBV10-3 and TRBJ2-1, with D unresolved. This CDR3 spans 15 amino acids. Per germline, CDR1 ENHRY and CDR2 SYGVKD. Trimming shortened V by 6 bases and J by 4 bases, and 16 bases separated the two germline ends. The CDR3, as DNA: TGTGCCATCAGGCACCCCCAGTCGGGTTACAATGAGCAGTTCTTC. It is translated as CAIRHPQSGYNEQFF.